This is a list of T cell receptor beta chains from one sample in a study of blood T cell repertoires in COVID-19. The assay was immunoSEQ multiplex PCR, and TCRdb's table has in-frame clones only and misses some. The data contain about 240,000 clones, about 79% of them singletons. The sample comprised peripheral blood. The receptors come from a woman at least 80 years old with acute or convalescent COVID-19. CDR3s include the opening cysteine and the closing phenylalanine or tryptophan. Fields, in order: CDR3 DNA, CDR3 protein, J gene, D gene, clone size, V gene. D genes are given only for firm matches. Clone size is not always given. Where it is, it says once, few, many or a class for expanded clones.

cdr3_nt: TGTGCCAGCAGACCGGGGGCAGGGGGCTTGGAACTGTTTTTT
cdr3_aa: CASRPGAGGLELFF
j_call: TRBJ1-4
d_call: TRBD1
clone_size: NA
v_call: TRBV2

cdr3_nt: TGTGCCAGCAGCGTAGGTAGCCCGGGAGATACGCAGTATTTT
cdr3_aa: CASSVGSPGDTQYF
j_call: TRBJ2-3
d_call: NA
clone_size: few
v_call: TRBV9

cdr3_nt: TGTGCCAGCAGCGTTACAGGGGGCGGTACTGAAGCTTTCTTT
cdr3_aa: CASSVTGGGTEAFF
j_call: TRBJ1-1
d_call: TRBD1
clone_size: NA
v_call: TRBV11-2

cdr3_nt: TGTGCCAGCAGCGTAGCAGGGGCGGCAGATACGCAGTATTTT
cdr3_aa: CASSVAGAADTQYF
j_call: TRBJ2-3
d_call: NA
clone_size: few
v_call: TRBV9

cdr3_nt: TGCAGTGCTTGGGACAGGGAAGCTTTCTTT
cdr3_aa: CSAWDREAFF
j_call: TRBJ1-1
d_call: TRBD1
clone_size: NA
v_call: TRBV20-1

cdr3_nt: TGTGCCAGCAGCCCGGGACACGGGATGAACACTGAAGCTTTCTTT
cdr3_aa: CASSPGHGMNTEAFF
j_call: TRBJ1-1
d_call: NA
clone_size: NA
v_call: TRBV7-9

cdr3_nt: TGTGCCAGCAGCAATTCAGGGAGGGCCTACGAGCAGTACTTC
cdr3_aa: CASSNSGRAYEQYF
j_call: TRBJ2-7
d_call: TRBD2
clone_size: NA
v_call: TRBV7-9

cdr3_nt: TGTGCCAGCAGTGAAGCGCGTCGAACAGGGCAAAATGAAAAACTGTTTTTT
cdr3_aa: CASSEARRTGQNEKLFF
j_call: TRBJ1-4
d_call: NA
clone_size: NA
v_call: TRBV6-1

cdr3_nt: TGTGCCAGCAGTTTAGAAACATACTATGGCTACACCTTC
cdr3_aa: CASSLETYYGYTF
j_call: TRBJ1-2
d_call: NA
clone_size: few
v_call: TRBV12-3/TRBV12-4

cdr3_nt: TGTGCCAGCAGACAGGGGGAGAACACCGGGGAGCTGTTTTTT
cdr3_aa: CASRQGENTGELFF
j_call: TRBJ2-2
d_call: TRBD1
clone_size: NA
v_call: TRBV6-4

cdr3_nt: TGTGCCAGCAGCCCCGGGGGGGGTGGAAACACCATATATTTT
cdr3_aa: CASSPGGGGNTIYF
j_call: TRBJ1-3
d_call: NA
clone_size: NA
v_call: TRBV7-6

cdr3_nt: TGTGCCACCAGTGGAGGGTTCACAGATACGCAGTATTTT
cdr3_aa: CATSGGFTDTQYF
j_call: TRBJ2-3
d_call: NA
clone_size: NA
v_call: TRBV24-1

cdr3_nt: TGTGCCACCTTGGACAGGGGATTGAACACTGAAGCTTTCTTT
cdr3_aa: CATLDRGLNTEAFF
j_call: TRBJ1-1
d_call: TRBD1
clone_size: NA
v_call: TRBV19

cdr3_nt: TGTGCCAGCATATCGTCTACAGACACACTGAAAGCTTTCTTT
cdr3_aa: CASISSTDTLKAFF
j_call: TRBJ1-1
d_call: NA
clone_size: NA
v_call: TRBV18

cdr3_nt: TGTGCCAGCAGCACCGACAGGGGTTCCTACAATGAGCAGTTCTTC
cdr3_aa: CASSTDRGSYNEQFF
j_call: TRBJ2-1
d_call: TRBD1
clone_size: NA
v_call: TRBV5-4

cdr3_nt: TGTGCCAGCTCACCCATGCACGGGACAGTCGCTAACTATGGCTACACCTTC
cdr3_aa: CASSPMHGTVANYGYTF
j_call: TRBJ1-2
d_call: TRBD1
clone_size: NA
v_call: TRBV18

cdr3_nt: TGTGCCAGCAGCTTAGTGGCAGGGCCCGGCAGCTACGAGCAGTACTTC
cdr3_aa: CASSLVAGPGSYEQYF
j_call: TRBJ2-7
d_call: NA
clone_size: NA
v_call: TRBV13

cdr3_nt: TGTGCCAGCAGCCGGAGCGGGGGGGTGTATGAGCAGTTCTTC
cdr3_aa: CASSRSGGVYEQFF
j_call: TRBJ2-1
d_call: TRBD2
clone_size: NA
v_call: TRBV11-2

cdr3_nt: TGTGCCAGCAGCTTGACAGGGAGGGCAAACACCATATATTTT
cdr3_aa: CASSLTGRANTIYF
j_call: TRBJ1-3
d_call: NA
clone_size: NA
v_call: TRBV5-6

cdr3_nt: TGTGCCAGCAGCTTAGATGCCGGGATTAATGAAAAACTGTTTTTT
cdr3_aa: CASSLDAGINEKLFF
j_call: TRBJ1-4
d_call: NA
clone_size: NA
v_call: TRBV7-9

cdr3_nt: TGTGCCAGCAGCCTTCACCGTGGCCTCTATGGCTACACCTTC
cdr3_aa: CASSLHRGLYGYTF
j_call: TRBJ1-2
d_call: NA
clone_size: NA
v_call: TRBV28

cdr3_nt: TGTGCCTGGAGGGGGGCCACCGTCTACGAGCAGTACTTC
cdr3_aa: CAWRGATVYEQYF
j_call: TRBJ2-7
d_call: NA
clone_size: NA
v_call: TRBV30

cdr3_nt: TGCGCCAGCAGCCTTGGGACAGGCTCTAATTCACCCCTCCACTTT
cdr3_aa: CASSLGTGSNSPLHF
j_call: TRBJ1-6
d_call: TRBD1
clone_size: NA
v_call: TRBV5-1

cdr3_nt: TGTGCCAGTAGTATTCTAGGGACAGGGAAGAATCCACCCCTCCACTTT
cdr3_aa: CASSILGTGKNPPLHF
j_call: TRBJ1-6
d_call: TRBD1
clone_size: NA
v_call: TRBV19